This T cell receptor (beta chain) came from a study of cytomegalovirus exposure and HLA in healthy donors. Study-wide points: CMV serostatus was the sole immune exposure information available. Equally common other TCR beta chains were less clonally expanded than HLA-associated ones, a later analysis found.

As to this clone: Its antigen is as yet unknown.

The donors gave bone marrow, and they were healthy. PCR used 60 Vbeta primers and 13 Jbeta primers. The repertoire was sequenced with immunoSEQ multiplex PCR; TCRdb's copy has only in-frame clones and lacks some. The sample consists of some 200,000 clones, more than 60% of them appearing once. The germline CDR1 and CDR2 sequences are SGDLS and YYNGEE. There are 14 residues in the CDR3. The J segment lost 5 bases and the V segment lost 5 bases, leaving 3 bases of the junction unmatched. The source is a man aged 45 to 65 in good health and CMV-seronegative. J is TRBJ2-2 and V is TRBV9; 10 positions match TRBD2. Material for sequencing was PBMCs. CDR3 sequence: CASSLAGVTGELFF. CDR3 DNA: TGTGCCAGCAGTCTAGCGGGAGTGACCGGGGAGCTGTTTTTT.